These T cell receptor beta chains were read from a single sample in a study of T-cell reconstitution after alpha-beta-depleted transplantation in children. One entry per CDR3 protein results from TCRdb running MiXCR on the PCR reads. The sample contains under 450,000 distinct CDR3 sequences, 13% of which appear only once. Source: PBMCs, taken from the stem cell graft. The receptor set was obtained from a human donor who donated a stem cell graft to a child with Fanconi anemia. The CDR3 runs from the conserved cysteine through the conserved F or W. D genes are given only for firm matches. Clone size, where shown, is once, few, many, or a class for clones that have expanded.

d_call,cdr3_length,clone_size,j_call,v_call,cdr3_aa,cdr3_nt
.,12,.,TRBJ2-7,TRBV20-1,CSASGIAYEQYF,TGCAGTGCTAGCGGGATCGCCTACGAGCAGTACTTC
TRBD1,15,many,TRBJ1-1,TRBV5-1,CASSFGGQGNTEAFF,TGCGCCAGCAGCTTCGGGGGACAGGGGAACACTGAAGCTTTCTTT
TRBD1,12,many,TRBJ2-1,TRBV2,CASSWTGDEQFF,TGTGCCAGCAGTTGGACAGGGGATGAGCAGTTCTTC
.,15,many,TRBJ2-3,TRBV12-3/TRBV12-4,CASSLSLWGDDTQYF,TGTGCCAGCAGTTTATCTCTTTGGGGGGATGATACGCAGTATTTT
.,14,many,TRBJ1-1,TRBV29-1,CSAGGRGTNTEAFF,TGCAGCGCCGGCGGGCGGGGGACGAACACTGAAGCTTTCTTT
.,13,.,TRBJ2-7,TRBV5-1,CASSRGLLYEQYF,TGCGCCAGCAGCAGGGGCCTCCTCTACGAGCAGTACTTC
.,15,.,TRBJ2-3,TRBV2,CASSPRASVGNTQYF,TGTGCCAGCAGCCCCCGGGCTAGCGTGGGGAATACGCAGTATTTT
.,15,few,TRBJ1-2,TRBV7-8,CASSLEQEIIYGYTF,TGTGCCAGCAGCTTAGAACAGGAGATCATCTATGGCTACACCTTC
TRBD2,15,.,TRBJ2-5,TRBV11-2,CASSPERGIQETQYF,TGTGCCAGCAGTCCCGAGCGGGGGATACAAGAGACCCAGTACTTC
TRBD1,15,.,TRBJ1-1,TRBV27,CASSGIRQGGTEAFF,TGTGCCAGCAGCGGAATTAGACAGGGTGGCACTGAAGCTTTCTTT
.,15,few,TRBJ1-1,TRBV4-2,CASSQVQGLHLEAFF,TGTGCCAGCAGCCAAGTTCAGGGGCTTCACCTTGAAGCTTTCTTT
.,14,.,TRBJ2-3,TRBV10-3,CAISEGEVTDTQYF,TGTGCCATCAGTGAGGGGGAGGTCACAGATACGCAGTATTTT